The 14 T cell receptor beta chains listed next were all sequenced from one sample in a study of blood T cell repertoires in COVID-19. Clones were sequenced by immunoSEQ multiplex PCR, and TCRdb holds only the in-frame ones, with some missing. The data hold about 150,000 clones, with around 73% observed a single time. The sample was PBMCs or T cells enriched from blood (not recorded which). The origin of the receptors is a woman aged 45-59 years who had recovered from COVID-19.

V usage is TRBV5-6 and J usage is TRBJ1-2; 7 bases align to TRBD1. J was trimmed by 8 bases and V by 0 bases; bases with no gene match: 10. The length of the CDR3 is 15 residues. Germline V gives CDR1 SGHDT, CDR2 YYEEEE. The CDR3 loop reads CASSLGTGPVWGYTF. CDR3 DNA: TGTGCCAGCAGCTTGGGGACAGGCCCGGTGTGGGGCTACACCTTC.

V usage is TRBV28 and J usage is TRBJ2-7; D possibly corresponds to TRBD2 (6 bases). Germline V gene lookup returns CDR1 MDHEN and CDR2 SYDVKM. This CDR3 has 12 amino acids. Trimming pared 5 bases from V and 4 bases from J, leaving 9 bases between. Here the CDR3 reads CASSIRGYEQYF. The DNA for the CDR3 is TGTGCCAGCAGTATCCGGGGGTACGAGCAGTACTTC.

In this sample, this clone turned up a few times. This chain connects TRBV7-9 to TRBJ1-2; the D gene is possibly TRBD1 (6 bases). The length of the CDR3 is 14 residues. The V end was cut by 1 base, the J end by 7 bases, with 13 bases between. CDR1 and CDR2 from the germline V gene are SEHNR and FQNEAQ (reference sequence). CDR3 sequence (DNA): TGTGCCAGCAGCTTAGACGGCAGGGGTTCTGGCTACACCTTC. Amino acids: CASSLDGRGSGYTF.

The chain carries TRBV6-1 and TRBJ1-2, with 8 bases fitting TRBD1. Germline V gene data show CDR1 as MNHNS and CDR2 as SASEGT. The CDR3 extends over 17 amino acids. J lost 7 bases, V lost 2 bases, and 15 bases had no gene match. The CDR3 loop is CASSEPVQGGSLGGYTF. CDR3 DNA: TGTGCCAGCAGTGAACCCGTACAGGGGGGCTCTCTCGGTGGCTACACCTTC.

The rearrangement uses TRBV7-9 and TRBJ1-3; D unresolved. Trimming shortened V by 5 bases and J by 1 base, and 3 bases separated the two germline ends. The CDR3 totals 12 residues. Per the germline V gene, CDR1 is SEHNR and CDR2 is FQNEAQ (reference sequence). CDR3 DNA: TGTGCCAGCAGCCGTTCTGGAAACACCATATATTTT. Amino acids: CASSRSGNTIYF.

The rearrangement uses TRBV27 and TRBJ2-1; D is unresolved. The CDR3 length is 13 residues. CDR1 MNHEY and CDR2 SMNVEV come from the germline V gene (reference sequence). Trimming shortened V by 0 bases and J by 8 bases, and 8 bases separated the two germline ends. CDR3 DNA: TGTGCCAGCAGTTTATCGACCCGGGATGAGCAGTTCTTC. It encodes CASSLSTRDEQFF.

This clone was observed once. J is TRBJ2-5 and V is TRBV5-1; 9 nucleotides match TRBD2. V lost 4 bases, J lost 5 bases, and 6 bases stayed unmatched. This CDR3 contains 14 residues. Germline V lookup: CDR1 SGHRS, CDR2 YFSETQ. DNA for the CDR3: TGCGCCAGCAGCCCCGGGACTAGCTTTGAGACCCAGTACTTC. Its protein is CASSPGTSFETQYF.

The V gene is TRBV10-3, the J gene TRBJ1-2; 7 bases agree with TRBD1. Looked up from germline, CDR1 is ENHRY and CDR2 is SYGVKD. This CDR3 comprises 13 residues. With 4 bases clipped from V and 4 bases from J, the junction kept 3 bases outside the gene matches. Here the CDR3 reads CAISGGQTYGYTF. The CDR3 bases are TGTGCCATCAGTGGGGGACAGACCTATGGCTACACCTTC.

This clone was picked up a small number of times. The chain joins TRBV5-1 to TRBJ1-4, with unresolved D. The V and J ends lost 2 bases and 1 base respectively, with 15 bases between them. Germline-derived CDR1 and CDR2 are SGHRS and YFSETQ. This CDR3 is built from 17 residues. The CDR3 DNA follows: TGCGCCAGCAGCTTACGGGAGTATCTCCAAACTAATGAAAAACTGTTTTTT. It yields the protein CASSLREYLQTNEKLFF. The full variable domain, its missing parts supplied by reference TRBV5-1 and TRBJ1-4, is KAGVTQTPRYLIKTRGQQVTLSCSPISGHRSVSWYQQTPGQGLQFLFEYFSETQRNKGNFPGRFSGRQFSNSRSEMNVSTLELGDSALYLCASSLREYLQTNEKLFFGSGTQLSVL.

CDR3 DNA sequence: TGTGCCAGCAGTTCCCAGGGACTAGCGGGGCTCCATGAGCAGTACTTC. This codes for CASSSQGLAGLHEQYF. The chain carries TRBV27 and TRBJ2-7; 13 bases are a match to TRBD2. V was pared by 4 bases and J by 7 bases, with 10 bases of the junction left unmatched. Germline V gene data show CDR1 as MNHEY and CDR2 as SMNVEV (reference sequence). The CDR3 is 16 residues long.

The rearrangement uses TRBV9 and TRBJ2-3; D possibly corresponds to TRBD2 (7 bases). V lost 0 bases to trimming and J lost 2 bases, with 13 bases between them. Germline loops: CDR1 SGDLS, CDR2 YYNGEE. This CDR3 contains 16 residues. This CDR3 is CASSVVGGPNTDTQYF. The CDR3 region has the DNA TGTGCCAGCAGCGTAGTGGGGGGGCCGAACACAGATACGCAGTATTTT.

The chain has TRBV10-3 and TRBJ2-2, with TRBD1 matching over 8 bases. Unmatched junction bases numbered 5, after V lost 8 bases and J lost 3 bases. CDR1 is ENHRY and CDR2 is SYGVKD in the germline V gene. This CDR3 is 14 amino acids long. The CDR3 spells CAIAQGGDTGELFF. The CDR3 DNA reads as TGTGCCATCGCACAGGGGGGTGACACCGGGGAGCTGTTTTTT.

This clone was counted a single time. The gene calls are TRBV11-2 and TRBJ1-1; a weak D match, TRBD1 (6 bases). In germline, CDR1 is SGHAT, CDR2 FQNNGV. The V end lost 6 bases, the J end lost 2 bases, and 16 bases lay between the germline ends. The CDR3 length is 15 residues. The CDR3 here is CASRRSGQINTEAFF. DNA of the CDR3: TGTGCCAGCAGAAGGAGTGGACAGATTAACACTGAAGCTTTCTTT.

This sequence joins TRBV7-2 and TRBJ1-2; TRBD1 is a possible D gene (5 bases). V was shortened by 3 bases and J by 4 bases, with 12 bases between the two germline ends. This CDR3 is built from 14 residues. Germline V lookup: CDR1 SGHTA, CDR2 FQGNSA. The CDR3 DNA reads as TGTGCCAGCAGCTTTGCAGGGATCGTCTATGGCTACACCTTC. This codes for CASSFAGIVYGYTF.